This paragraph covers one T cell receptor beta chain sequence. Its cognate antigen is unknown. This record comes from a study of graft-versus-host responses after intestinal transplantation. Study-wide points: After transplant, early declines in HvG clones were associated with peak levels of circulating GvH clones.

This CDR3 is built from 15 residues. The V segment lost 5 bases and the J segment 0 bases; nucleotides outside the gene matches: 2. Germline V gene data show CDR1 as SGHAT and CDR2 as FQNNGV. Libraries were prepared by immunoSEQ multiplex PCR; TCRdb keeps only in-frame clonotypes and omits some of them. The data contain 99,000 or so clones, about 84% of them singletons. The sequence came from a human patient who received an intestinal transplant, so some T cells may come from the graft donor. This material consisted of PBMCs, taken 255 days after intestinal transplant. The rearrangement uses TRBV11-2 and TRBJ1-3, with TRBD1 matching over 9 bases. The CDR3: CASSMGQGSGNTIYF. CDR3 DNA: TGTGCCAGCAGCATGGGACAGGGCTCTGGAAACACCATATATTTT.